The sequence of this T cell receptor beta chain was determined in a study of CD8+ T cells in alopecia areata. Study context: After 6 to 18 months of tofacitinib, follow-up continued 6 months off drug.

The table lists this clone with a few counts. CDR3 size: 15 residues. Germline loops: CDR1 SEHNR, CDR2 FQNEAQ (reference sequence). V gave up 4 bases and J gave up 1 base, with 8 bases separating them. As for treatment: oral pan-JAK inhibitor, 5-10 mg twice daily. Extracted RNA was reverse transcribed into cDNA, the sequencing template. The method was immunoSEQ multiplex PCR; TCRdb's version includes in-frame clones alone and lacks a portion of them. The sample records roughly 200,000 clones, 53% being singletons. This chain uses TRBV7-9 with TRBJ2-6; perhaps TRBD2 as D (5 bases). The specimen comprised CD8+ T cells sorted from blood, sampled at week 24, from a patient treated with tofacitinib. This receptor was identified in a human donor with alopecia areata. This CDR3 is CASSSRVSGANVLTF. In DNA form, the CDR3 reads TGTGCCAGCAGCTCGAGGGTTTCTGGGGCCAACGTCCTGACTTTC. Together with reference TRBV7-9 and TRBJ2-6, the CDR3 gives the full variable domain: DTGVSQNPRHKITKRGQNVTFRCDPISEHNRLYWYRQTLGQGPEFLTYFQNEAQLEKSRLLSDRFSAERPKGSFSTLEIQRTEQGDSAMYLCASSSRVSGANVLTFGAGSRLTVL.